This T cell receptor (beta chain) was sequenced during a study of T cell responses to AZD1222 COVID-19 vaccine. Study-wide findings and caveats: In a largely white British group with more females than males, clonal diversity was possibly underestimated. CD4 TCRs linked to vaccination spanned spike, dominating at 160-218 and 743-854.

To note about this clone: Its antigen is not identified.

Sequencing used immunoSEQ multiplex PCR; TCRdb keeps in-frame clones, though not all of them. The repertoire consists of 200,000 or so clones, with about 87% occurring once and the leading ten covering roughly 6.5%. Trimming removed 2 bases at V and 7 bases at J, with 23 bases between. CDR1 is MNHNS, CDR2 SASEGT, per germline. CDR3 length: 17 amino acids. This TCR came from an adult in good health. The chain is built from TRBV6-1 and TRBJ1-2; D is unclear. The source was peripheral blood, collected on day 0 of AZD1222 vaccination. CDR3 in amino acids: CASSESGIVGHRGGYTF. The CDR3 DNA reads TGTGCCAGCAGTGAATCGGGTATAGTAGGGCACCGCGGTGGCTACACCTTC.